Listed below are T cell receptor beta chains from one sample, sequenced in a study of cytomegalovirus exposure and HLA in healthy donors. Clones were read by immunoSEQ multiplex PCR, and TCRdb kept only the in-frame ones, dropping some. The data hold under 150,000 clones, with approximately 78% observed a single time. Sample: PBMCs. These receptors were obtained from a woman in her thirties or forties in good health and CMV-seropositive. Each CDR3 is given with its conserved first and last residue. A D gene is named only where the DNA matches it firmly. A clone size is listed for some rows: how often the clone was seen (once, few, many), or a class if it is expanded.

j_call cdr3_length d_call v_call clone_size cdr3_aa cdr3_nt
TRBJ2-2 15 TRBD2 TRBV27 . CASSFSTGGAGELFF TGTGCCAGCAGTTTCTCTACGGGAGGGGCCGGGGAGCTGTTTTTT
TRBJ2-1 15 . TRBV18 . CASSPLAGSNNEQFF TGTGCCAGCTCACCATTGGCAGGGTCCAACAATGAGCAGTTCTTC
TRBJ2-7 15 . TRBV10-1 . CASISPHTGSYEQYF TGCGCCAGCATTTCCCCCCATACGGGCTCCTACGAGCAGTACTTC
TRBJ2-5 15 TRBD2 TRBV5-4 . CASSSGREGRETQYF TGTGCCAGCAGCTCGGGCAGGGAGGGCCGTGAGACCCAGTACTTC
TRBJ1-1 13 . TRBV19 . CASSIDRRRQAFF TGTGCCAGTAGTATAGACAGGAGGCGGCAAGCTTTCTTT
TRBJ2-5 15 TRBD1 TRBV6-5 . CASSYSTGGRETQYF TGTGCCAGCAGTTACTCCACAGGGGGCAGGGAGACCCAGTACTTC
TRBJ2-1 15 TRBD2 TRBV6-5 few CASSRQGTSGNEQFF TGTGCCAGCAGCCGCCAGGGGACTAGCGGGAATGAGCAGTTCTTC
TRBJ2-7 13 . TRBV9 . CASSVESSYEQYF TGTGCCAGCAGCGTAGAGAGTTCCTACGAGCAGTACTTC
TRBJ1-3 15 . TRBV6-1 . CASGSGAGSGNTIYF TGTGCCAGCGGAAGCGGGGCAGGGTCTGGAAACACCATATATTTT
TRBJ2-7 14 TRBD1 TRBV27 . CASSFGTGDYEQYF TGTGCCAGCAGTTTCGGGACAGGGGACTACGAGCAGTACTTC
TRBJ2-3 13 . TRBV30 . CAWSSGGLDTQYF TGTGCCTGGAGCTCGGGGGGCTTAGATACGCAGTATTTT
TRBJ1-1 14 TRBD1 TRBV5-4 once CASSPTGGSAEAFF TGTGCCAGCAGCCCCACAGGGGGGAGCGCTGAAGCTTTCTTT
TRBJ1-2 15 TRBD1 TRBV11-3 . CASSFIHRGNYGYTF TGTGCCAGCAGCTTTATCCACAGGGGGAACTATGGCTACACCTTC
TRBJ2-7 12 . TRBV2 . CASSVQGYEQYF TGTGCCAGCAGTGTCCAGGGTTACGAGCAGTACTTC
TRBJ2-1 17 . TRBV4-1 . CASSLTGGAGNYNEQFF TGCGCCAGCAGCCTCACAGGGGGAGCGGGGAACTACAATGAGCAGTTCTTC
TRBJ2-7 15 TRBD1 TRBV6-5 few CASVSGQGASYEQYF TGTGCCAGCGTAAGTGGCCAGGGGGCATCCTACGAGCAGTACTTC
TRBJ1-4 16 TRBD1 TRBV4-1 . CASSPGQGPTNEKLFF TGCGCCAGCAGCCCTGGACAGGGGCCGACTAATGAAAAACTGTTTTTT
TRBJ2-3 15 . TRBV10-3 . CAISGGGTSTDTQYF TGTGCCATCAGTGGAGGCGGTACAAGCACAGATACGCAGTATTTT
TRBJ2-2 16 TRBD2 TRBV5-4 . CASSFRTSENTGELFF TGTGCCAGCAGCTTCCGGACTAGCGAGAACACCGGGGAGCTGTTTTTT
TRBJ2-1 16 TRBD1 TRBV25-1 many CASSKRDRGTYNEQFF TGTGCCAGCAGTAAAAGGGACAGGGGCACCTACAATGAGCAGTTCTTC
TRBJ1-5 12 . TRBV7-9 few CASSRGNQPQHF TGTGCCAGCAGCAGGGGGAATCAGCCCCAGCATTTT
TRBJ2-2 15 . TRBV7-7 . CASSLDVGGSGELFF TGTGCTAGCAGCTTAGACGTTGGGGGGTCCGGGGAGCTGTTTTTT
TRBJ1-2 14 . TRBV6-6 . CASTSGETSYGYTF TGTGCCAGCACATCAGGGGAGACGAGCTATGGCTACACCTTC
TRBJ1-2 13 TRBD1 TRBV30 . CAWSRDRVNGYTF TGTGCCTGGAGTCGGGACAGGGTAAATGGCTACACCTTC
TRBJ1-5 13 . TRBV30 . CAWSEQKNQPQHF TGTGCCTGGAGTGAACAGAAAAATCAGCCCCAGCATTTT
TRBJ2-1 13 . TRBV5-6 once CASSSTSYNEQFF TGTGCCAGCAGCTCGACTAGTTACAATGAGCAGTTCTTC
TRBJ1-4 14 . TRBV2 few CASSGRASNEKLFF TGTGCCAGCAGTGGCAGGGCCTCTAATGAAAAACTGTTTTTT
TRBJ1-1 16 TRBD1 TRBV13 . CASSAGTGGANTEAFF TGTGCCAGCAGCGCCGGGACAGGGGGAGCGAACACTGAAGCTTTCTTT
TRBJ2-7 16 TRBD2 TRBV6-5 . CASSYSTGTSLYEQYF TGTGCCAGCAGTTACTCAACAGGGACTAGCCTCTACGAGCAGTACTTC
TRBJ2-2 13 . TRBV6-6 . CASSSRGTGELFF TGTGCCAGCAGTTCCCGGGGCACCGGGGAGCTGTTTTTT
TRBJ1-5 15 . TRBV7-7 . CASSFPRASNQPQHF TGTGCTAGCAGCTTTCCGAGGGCCTCCAATCAGCCCCAGCATTTT
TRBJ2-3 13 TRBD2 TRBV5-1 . CASSLIAGDTQYF TGCGCCAGCAGCCTAATAGCGGGAGATACGCAGTATTTT
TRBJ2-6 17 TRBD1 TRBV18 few CASSQTGAESGANVLTF TGTGCCAGCTCACAGACAGGGGCGGAATCTGGGGCCAACGTCCTGACTTTC
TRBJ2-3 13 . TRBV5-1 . CASSLEASHTQYF TGCGCCAGCAGCTTGGAAGCCTCCCATACGCAGTATTTT
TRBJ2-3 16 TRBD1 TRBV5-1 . CASSLGGTGGTDTQYF TGCGCCAGCAGCTTGGGAGGAACAGGGGGCACAGATACGCAGTATTTT